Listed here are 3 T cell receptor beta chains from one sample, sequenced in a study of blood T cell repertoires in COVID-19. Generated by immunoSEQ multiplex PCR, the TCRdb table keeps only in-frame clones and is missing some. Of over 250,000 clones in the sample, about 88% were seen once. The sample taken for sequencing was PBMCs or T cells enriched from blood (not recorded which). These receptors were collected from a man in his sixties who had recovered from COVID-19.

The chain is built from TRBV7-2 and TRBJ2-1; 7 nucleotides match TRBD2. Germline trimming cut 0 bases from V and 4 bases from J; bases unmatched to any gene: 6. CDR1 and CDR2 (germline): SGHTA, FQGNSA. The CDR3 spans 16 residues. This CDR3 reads CASSLAISSGYNEQFF. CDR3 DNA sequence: TGTGCCAGCAGCTTAGCCATTTCTAGCGGATACAATGAGCAGTTCTTC.

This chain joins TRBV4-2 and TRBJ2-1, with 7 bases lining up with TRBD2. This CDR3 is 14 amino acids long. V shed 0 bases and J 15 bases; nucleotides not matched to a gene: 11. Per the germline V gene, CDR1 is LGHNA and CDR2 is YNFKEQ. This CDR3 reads CASSQDREAGSLFF. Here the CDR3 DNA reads TGTGCCAGCAGCCAAGATCGGGAAGCGGGATCTCTGTTCTTC.

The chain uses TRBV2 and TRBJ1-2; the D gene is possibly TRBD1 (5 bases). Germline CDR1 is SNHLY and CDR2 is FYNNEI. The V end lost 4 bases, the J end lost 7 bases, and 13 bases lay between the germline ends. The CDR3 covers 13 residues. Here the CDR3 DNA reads TGTGCCAGCAGTGCGGCAGGCCAGGGTGGCTACACCTTC. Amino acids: CASSAAGQGGYTF.